The rows below give T cell receptor beta chains drawn from one sample of a study of T cells in Graves' hyperthyroidism and ophthalmopathy. TCRdb used MiXCR to reprocess the multiplex PCR reads, holding one entry per CDR3 protein. The table records some 500,000 distinct CDR3 sequences, approximately 15% of them present only once. Sequencing was performed on blood. The receptors here all came from a woman aged 18-29 years with Graves' hyperthyroidism. Each CDR3 is given with its conserved first and last residue. A D gene is named only where the DNA matches it firmly. Expanded clones get a size class; other rows say once, few or many, or leave the size out.

TRBV28,.,.,TRBJ1-2,CASSFGAVRGYGYTF,TGTGCCAGCAGTTTTGGGGCGGTGCGCGGCTATGGCTACACCTTC
TRBV5-1,few,TRBD2,TRBJ2-1,CASSRGGGRIYNEQFF,TGCGCCAGCAGTCGGGGGGGCGGGAGGATTTACAATGAGCAGTTCTTC
TRBV5-1,many,.,TRBJ2-2,CASSFSGKLFF,TGCGCCAGCAGCTTCAGCGGAAAGCTGTTTTTT
TRBV5-1,many,.,TRBJ2-1,CASSLEAGSSYNEQFF,TGCGCCAGCAGCTTGGAGGCGGGGAGCTCCTACAATGAGCAGTTCTTC
TRBV25-1,many,.,TRBJ1-2,CASSKQGFDYGYTF,TGTGCCAGCAGTAAACAGGGTTTTGACTATGGCTACACCTTC
TRBV14,many,.,TRBJ2-1,CASSLARVNEQFF,TGTGCCAGCAGCCTTGCCCGGGTGAATGAGCAGTTCTTC
TRBV3-1,many,TRBD2,TRBJ2-1,CASSLWTSHSYNEQFF,TGTGCCAGCAGCCTCTGGACTAGCCACTCTTACAATGAGCAGTTCTTC
TRBV24-1,many,TRBD2,TRBJ2-5,CATSDVGTSGTQAQYF,TGTGCCACCAGTGATGTCGGGACTAGCGGGACCCAGGCCCAGTACTTC
TRBV6-2/TRBV6-3,.,TRBD2,TRBJ2-1,CASSYGGGAWEYNEQFF,TGTGCCAGCAGTTACGGCGGGGGGGCCTGGGAATACAATGAGCAGTTCTTC
TRBV7-9,.,.,TRBJ1-1,CASSSQAGAEAFF,TGTGCCAGCAGCTCCCAGGCGGGGGCTGAAGCTTTCTTT
TRBV29-1,many,TRBD1,TRBJ2-2,CSVRRAGGSDTGELFF,TGCAGCGTTAGGAGGGCAGGGGGCTCGGACACCGGGGAGCTGTTTTTT
TRBV6-1,many,.,TRBJ2-5,CASSEFGGETQYF,TGTGCCAGCAGTGAATTCGGGGGAGAGACCCAGTACTTC
TRBV12-5,many,TRBD2,TRBJ2-1,CASGFLAGYYNEQFF,TGTGCTAGTGGTTTCTTAGCGGGATACTACAATGAGCAGTTCTTC
TRBV9,many,TRBD1,TRBJ2-7,CASSVGTGPYEQYF,TGTGCCAGCAGCGTAGGGACAGGGCCGTACGAGCAGTACTTC
TRBV5-1,.,.,TRBJ2-3,CASSSRPAPNTDTQYF,TGCGCCAGCAGCTCCAGACCGGCCCCGAACACAGATACGCAGTATTTT
TRBV4-1,many,.,TRBJ2-5,CASSPGREVRETQYF,TGCGCCAGCAGCCCTGGCAGGGAGGTCCGAGAGACCCAGTACTTC
TRBV19,many,.,TRBJ1-5,CASSIERGGNQPQHF,TGTGCCAGTAGTATAGAGAGAGGCGGCAATCAGCCCCAGCATTTT
TRBV5-1,many,TRBD2,TRBJ2-1,CASSLGMATSVYNEQFF,TGCGCCAGCAGCTTGGGAATGGCGACTAGCGTATACAATGAGCAGTTCTTC
TRBV6-1,.,TRBD2,TRBJ2-2,CASKLAGGLETGELFF,TGTGCCAGCAAGCTAGCGGGAGGGTTAGAGACCGGGGAGCTGTTTTTT
TRBV7-3,many,TRBD2,TRBJ2-1,CASSPWGTSGNNNEQFF,TGTGCCAGCAGCCCTTGGGGTACTAGCGGGAACAACAATGAGCAGTTCTTC
TRBV19,many,TRBD1,TRBJ2-2,CASSILLHKRTGHRELFF,TGTGCCAGTAGTATATTGCTTCACAAACGGACAGGGCACCGGGAGCTGTTTTTT
TRBV3-1,many,.,TRBJ1-1,CASRRVGTEAFF,TGTGCCAGCCGGAGGGTTGGCACTGAAGCTTTCTTT
TRBV7-8,few,.,TRBJ1-6,CAIRTASSYDSPLHF,TGTGCCATCCGGACGGCGAGCTCCTATGATTCACCCCTCCACTTT
TRBV27,many,TRBD2,TRBJ2-2,CASRPSGSLETGELFF,TGTGCCAGCAGACCTAGCGGGAGTTTGGAAACCGGGGAGCTGTTTTTT
TRBV10-3,many,.,TRBJ2-1,CAISESVARLDEQFF,TGTGCCATCAGTGAGTCGGTAGCGAGGTTGGATGAGCAGTTCTTC
TRBV12-3/TRBV12-4,many,.,TRBJ1-1,CASSLGLKAFF,TGTGCCAGCAGTTTGGGGCTTAAAGCTTTCTTT
TRBV3-1,few,.,TRBJ2-1,CASGGYDEQFF,TGTGCCAGCGGAGGCTATGATGAGCAGTTCTTC
TRBV30,many,.,TRBJ1-3,CAWSTTHGNTIYF,TGTGCCTGGAGTACCACTCATGGAAACACCATATATTTT
TRBV9,many,.,TRBJ1-1,CASSVDTNTEAFF,TGTGCCAGCAGCGTAGATACAAACACTGAAGCTTTCTTT
TRBV12-3/TRBV12-4,.,.,TRBJ2-6,CASAEVGANVLTF,TGTGCCAGCGCGGAAGTGGGGGCCAACGTCCTGACTTTC
TRBV3-1,many,.,TRBJ1-6,CASSQGTANSPLHF,TGTGCCAGCAGCCAAGGGACAGCCAATTCACCCCTCCACTTT
TRBV19,.,.,TRBJ1-4,CASSTRGGSEKLFF,TGTGCCAGTAGTACTAGGGGGGGGAGTGAAAAACTGTTTTTT
TRBV14,many,.,TRBJ2-7,CASSQQTSSYEQYF,TGTGCCAGCAGCCAACAAACCAGCTCCTACGAGCAGTACTTC
TRBV27,many,TRBD2,TRBJ2-1,CASSLSRAFGTGGVYNEQFF,TGTGCCAGCAGTTTATCGCGAGCTTTTGGGACCGGGGGGGTTTACAATGAGCAGTTCTTC
TRBV5-6,many,.,TRBJ1-4,CASSTGTSLEKLFF,TGTGCCAGCAGCACCGGGACAAGTCTTGAAAAACTGTTTTTT
TRBV6-5,many,.,TRBJ1-6,CASSYRGKLYNSPLHF,TGTGCCAGCAGTTACAGGGGGAAACTCTATAATTCACCCCTCCACTTT
TRBV9,.,.,TRBJ2-2,CASTVGNSYTGELFF,TGTGCCAGCACCGTAGGGAACAGCTACACCGGGGAGCTGTTTTTT
TRBV20-1,.,TRBD1,TRBJ2-5,CGARAGQGDGETQYF,TGCGGTGCTAGAGCGGGACAGGGGGACGGAGAGACCCAGTACTTC
TRBV20-1,many,TRBD2,TRBJ2-1,CSARAVAGGSRTYTYNEQFF,TGCAGTGCTAGAGCGGTAGCGGGAGGTAGTCGAACCTATACCTACAATGAGCAGTTCTTC
TRBV27,many,TRBD1,TRBJ1-4,CASRSRGQGEKLFF,TGTGCCAGCAGGTCCAGGGGGCAAGGGGAAAAACTGTTTTTT
TRBV5-4,.,TRBD2,TRBJ2-1,CASSPRGLASANNEQFF,TGTGCCAGCAGCCCCCGAGGACTAGCTTCGGCGAACAATGAGCAGTTCTTC
TRBV2,many,.,TRBJ2-2,CASSVGGWETGELFF,TGTGCCAGCAGTGTTGGAGGATGGGAAACCGGGGAGCTGTTTTTT
TRBV10-3,.,.,TRBJ2-5,CAISGADLSGETGTPSGKTQYF,TGTGCCATCAGTGGCGCGGATTTGTCCGGGGAAACCGGGACCCCGTCCGGGAAGACCCAGTACTTC
TRBV15,many,.,TRBJ2-3,CATSRDISDFTDTQYF,TGTGCCACCAGCAGAGATATATCGGACTTCACAGATACGCAGTATTTT
TRBV5-1,.,.,TRBJ2-5,CASSFQGLEETQYF,TGCGCCAGCAGCTTTCAGGGACTCGAAGAGACCCAGTACTTC
TRBV6-5,.,.,TRBJ1-5,CASSYSMTPETPQHF,TGTGCCAGCAGTTACTCCATGACCCCGGAGACGCCCCAGCATTTT
TRBV12-3/TRBV12-4,many,.,TRBJ2-3,CASSSTASSTDTQYF,TGTGCCAGCAGTTCGACAGCCAGTAGCACAGATACGCAGTATTTT
TRBV15,many,TRBD2,TRBJ2-5,CATSRGARGLAGAETQYF,TGTGCCACCAGCAGAGGAGCGAGGGGACTAGCAGGTGCAGAGACCCAGTACTTC
TRBV6-1,few,.,TRBJ1-2,CASKWSWYGYTF,TGTGCCAGCAAATGGAGTTGGTATGGCTACACCTTC
TRBV7-2,many,TRBD1,TRBJ1-4,CASSLDRGDEKLFF,TGTGCCAGCAGCTTAGACAGGGGGGATGAAAAACTGTTTTTT
TRBV27,many,.,TRBJ2-3,CAIRGGVLSTDTQYF,TGTGCCATCCGAGGGGGGGTACTAAGCACAGATACGCAGTATTTT
TRBV11-2,many,.,TRBJ1-4,CASSNDRRIGPNEKLFF,TGTGCCAGCAGCAACGACAGGAGGATAGGTCCTAATGAAAAACTGTTTTTT
TRBV7-6,many,TRBD2,TRBJ2-1,CASSTRGGPNEQFF,TGTGCCAGCAGCACCCGGGGGGGTCCCAATGAGCAGTTCTTC
TRBV19,.,.,TRBJ1-2,CASSIGAGEEGYGYTF,TGTGCCAGTAGTATAGGGGCAGGTGAAGAGGGCTATGGCTACACCTTC
TRBV30,.,.,TRBJ2-1,CAWSVDDNEQFF,TGTGCCTGGAGTGTAGATGACAATGAGCAGTTCTTC
TRBV20-1,many,.,TRBJ2-1,CSARGYRGYNEQFF,TGCAGTGCTAGAGGCTATCGGGGCTACAATGAGCAGTTCTTC
TRBV2,many,TRBD1,TRBJ1-4,CASLTGAGEKLFF,TGTGCCAGCTTGACAGGGGCAGGTGAAAAACTGTTTTTT
TRBV11-1,few,TRBD1,TRBJ1-6,CASSLLGGQDNSPLHF,TGTGCCAGCAGCTTACTTGGAGGACAGGATAATTCACCCCTCCACTTT